The 25 T cell receptor beta chains below come from one sample, sequenced in a study of CXCR3-negative and CXCR3-positive naive CD8 T cells. 5' RACE that incorporated UMI labels was used to prepare the TRB cDNA libraries. No DNA is given; TCRdb re-called the 5' RACE reads and lists each CDR3 protein once. The table lists 40,000 to 45,000 distinct CDR3 sequences. Sequencing input: naive CXCR3- CD8+ T cells from blood. Subset described: CD45RO-CCR7+CD27+CD95- naive CD8+ T cells lacking CXCR3 (TNR3-). The source of these receptors is a human donor in good health. Some clones in this sample may be carry-over from other donors' samples.

The chain links TRBV20-1 to TRBJ2-1; as DNA is missing, the TRBD2 call by TCRdb cannot be tested. This CDR3 has 18 amino acids. CDR1 is DFQATT, CDR2 SNEGSKA, per germline (reference sequence). The CDR3 loop is CSARRTSGGSSSYNEQFF.

This chain connects TRBV19 to TRBJ2-3; TCRdb returns TRBD1, unconfirmable since there is no DNA. The CDR3 consists of 17 residues. In germline, CDR1 is LNHDA, CDR2 SQIVND (reference sequence). The CDR3 sequence: CASSTPQGDGGTDTQYF.

This chain links TRBV2 with TRBJ2-4; TCRdb names TRBD2, which stays unverified in the absence of DNA. This CDR3 spans 15 amino acids. Germline lookup yields CDR1 SNHLY and CDR2 FYNNEI. CDR3 loop: CASSEISVLENIQYF. The whole variable domain, remainder taken from reference TRBV2 and TRBJ2-4, is EPEVTQTPSHQVTQMGQEVILRCVPISNHLYFYWYRQILGQKVEFLVSFYNNEISEKSEIFDDQFSVERPDGSNFTLKIRSTKLEDSAMYFCASSEISVLENIQYFGAGTRLSVL.

The CDR3 sequence: CASSSPGGQGYISGANVLTF. The V and J genes are TRBV7-6 and TRBJ2-6; the D call of TRBD1 rests on TCRdb alone, since no DNA is present to check it. CDR1 and CDR2 (germline): SGHVS, FNYEAQ. This CDR3 comprises 20 residues.

V and J are TRBV6-2 or TRBV6-3 and TRBJ1-6. The CDR3 runs 14 residues. The V gene's germline CDR1 is MNHEY and CDR2 SVGEGT. This chain's CDR3 is CASSPDWTGSPLHF.

In terms of frequency, this clonotype is medium-sized. The chain joins TRBV29-1 to TRBJ2-2. CDR3 size: 13 residues. Germline loops: CDR1 SQVTM, CDR2 ANQGSEA. The CDR3 loop reads CSARVGNTGELFF.

V is TRBV29-1 and J is TRBJ2-7. The CDR3 extends over 12 amino acids. From germline, CDR1 is SQVTM and CDR2 ANQGSEA. The CDR3 loop reads CSVEGGFREQYF.

The chain couples TRBV12-2 to TRBJ2-7; with no DNA, the TCRdb D assignment of TRBD2 cannot be verified. TRBV12-2 is noted as a pseudogene. This CDR3 contains 16 residues. The chain's CDR3 is CASRLRASGANYEQYF.

The rearrangement uses TRBV29-1 and TRBJ2-1; TCRdb's D call of TRBD1 is untestable without DNA. The germline gives CDR1 SQVTM, CDR2 ANQGSEA. The CDR3 contains 11 residues. The CDR3 protein is CSVVGDSREFF.

The chain links TRBV20-1 to TRBJ2-5; TCRdb indicates TRBD1, and absent DNA this call remains unverified. Per the germline V gene, CDR1 is DFQATT and CDR2 is SNEGSKA (reference sequence). The length of the CDR3 is 14 residues. The CDR3 protein is CSIPGAGELETQYF.

The chain has TRBV11-2 and TRBJ2-7; TCRdb's D gene call, TRBD1, goes unchecked for lack of DNA. Germline V gene data show CDR1 as SGHAT and CDR2 as FQNNGV. The CDR3 is 15 residues long. CDR3 sequence: CASSLQQGARGEQYF.

CDR3 region: CASSTREVFDEQYF. This chain connects TRBV7-9 to TRBJ2-7; absent DNA, TCRdb's TRBD2 call cannot be checked. The CDR3 runs to 14 residues. The germline V gene has CDR1 SEHNR and CDR2 FQNEAQ (reference sequence).

This chain links TRBV9 with TRBJ2-1; lacking DNA, the TRBD2 call made by TCRdb goes unchecked. The CDR3 spans 14 residues. In germline, CDR1 is SGDLS, CDR2 YYNGEE. The CDR3 protein is CASSSSGLSDEQFF.

The chain's CDR3 is CASSHGTDFTDTQYF. The chain recombines TRBV18 with TRBJ2-3; TCRdb returns TRBD1, unconfirmable since there is no DNA. CDR1 and CDR2 (germline): KGHSH, LQKENI. This CDR3 is 15 amino acids long.

The genes are TRBV10-3 and TRBJ2-5; TCRdb calls TRBD2, which cannot be checked without DNA. Germline assignment: CDR1 ENHRY and CDR2 SYGVKD. This CDR3 is 14 amino acids long. CDR3 sequence reads: CAISQRGGQETQYF.

This chain joins TRBV7-9 and TRBJ2-1; TCRdb gives TRBD2 as the D gene, but with no DNA this cannot be confirmed. CDR1 and CDR2 from the germline V gene are SEHNR and FQNEAQ (reference sequence). The CDR3 sequence is 15 residues long. CDR3 in amino acids: CASSLSLGTNNEQFF.

By frequency, this clonotype is medium-sized. The V gene is TRBV6-2 or TRBV6-3, the J gene TRBJ1-1; TCRdb's assignment of TRBD1 cannot be checked, as there is no DNA. The CDR3 runs to 16 residues. CDR1 and CDR2 from the germline V gene are MNHEY and SVGEGT. CDR3 protein: CASSFGPGAQNTEAFF.

The rearrangement uses TRBV28 and TRBJ2-6. CDR3 length equals 14 residues. Germline assignment: CDR1 MDHEN and CDR2 SYDVKM. The CDR3 reads CASSLPHGANVLTF. Using reference TRBV28 and TRBJ2-6 for the parts outside the CDR3, the full variable domain is DVKVTQSSRYLVKRTGEKVFLECVQDMDHENMFWYRQDPGLGLRLIYFSYDVKMKEKGDIPEGYSVSREKKERFSLILESASTNQTSMYLCASSLPHGANVLTFGAGSRLTVL.

The chain employs TRBV28 and TRBJ2-2; the TCRdb D gene call, TRBD1, has no DNA to confirm it. CDR1 and CDR2 (germline): MDHEN, SYDVKM. The CDR3 loop spans 16 amino acids. CDR3 region: CASSPQGAANTGELFF. Variable domain in full (rest from reference TRBV28 and TRBJ2-2): DVKVTQSSRYLVKRTGEKVFLECVQDMDHENMFWYRQDPGLGLRLIYFSYDVKMKEKGDIPEGYSVSREKKERFSLILESASTNQTSMYLCASSPQGAANTGELFFGEGSRLTVL.

The chain joins TRBV9 to TRBJ2-7; TCRdb reports TRBD1, a call that lacks DNA to check it against. CDR3 length: 15 residues. Germline CDR1 SGDLS, CDR2 YYNGEE. This CDR3 reads CASSVSSGGPREQYF. Variable domain in full (rest from reference TRBV9 and TRBJ2-7): DSGVTQTPKHLITATGQRVTLRCSPRSGDLSVYWYQQSLDQGLQFLIQYYNGEERAKGNILERFSAQQFPDLHSELNLSSLELGDSALYFCASSVSSGGPREQYFGPGTRLTVT.

The chain joins TRBV28 to TRBJ2-3; there is no DNA to check the TCRdb D call of TRBD2. The length of the CDR3 is 16 residues. Germline values: CDR1 MDHEN, CDR2 SYDVKM. The CDR3: CASSSASGGSTDTQYF.

V gene TRBV7-2 combines with J gene TRBJ2-7; TCRdb picks TRBD1, but there is no DNA to check that call. Germline lookup yields CDR1 SGHTA and CDR2 FQGNSA. The CDR3 runs to 14 residues. CDR3 amino acids: CASSLPLPQYEQYF.

V and J are TRBV24-1 and TRBJ2-3. The CDR3 extends over 13 amino acids. Germline lookup yields CDR1 KGHDR and CDR2 SFDVKD. The CDR3 region is CATSERPIDTQYF.

V is TRBV29-1 and J is TRBJ1-2; there is no DNA to check the TCRdb D call of TRBD1. From germline, CDR1 is SQVTM and CDR2 ANQGSEA. CDR3 length: 18 amino acids. This CDR3 reads CSADPWGTGGEGPYGYTF.

The chain joins TRBV7-9 to TRBJ2-3; TCRdb lists TRBD1, though no DNA is available to test this call. Germline CDR1 is SEHNR and CDR2 is FQNEAQ (reference sequence). There are 15 residues in the CDR3. CDR3 sequence reads: CASSLQGATADTQYF.